A selection of T cell receptor beta chains follows, all from one sample in a study of blood T cell repertoires in COVID-19. Assay: immunoSEQ multiplex PCR; the TCRdb copy retains only in-frame clones and omits some. The top ten hold under 2.5% of the sample, which has 280,000 or so clones, 70% to 90% seen once. Material for sequencing was PBMCs or T cells enriched from blood (not recorded which). Receptors were obtained from a man younger than 45 who had recovered from COVID-19. Each CDR3 is given with its conserved first and last residue. D genes are given only for firm matches. Where a row states a size, it is once, few, many or the class of an expanded clone; other rows omit it.

CDR3aa,CDR3nt,d_gene,j_gene,abundance,v_gene
CASGAANYGYTF,TGTGCCAGCGGAGCTGCTAACTATGGCTACACCTTC,NA,TRBJ1-2,NA,TRBV2
CASSLGRTSVYEQYF,TGTGCCAGCAGCTTAGGTCGGACTAGCGTCTACGAGCAGTACTTC,TRBD2,TRBJ2-7,NA,TRBV7-8
CATTGQRVYEQYF,TGTGCCACTACGGGACAGCGGGTTTACGAGCAGTACTTC,NA,TRBJ2-7,few,TRBV6-5
CATSSGGEQPQHF,TGTGCCACCAGTTCGGGAGGAGAACAGCCCCAGCATTTT,NA,TRBJ1-5,NA,TRBV24-1
CASSVGLNTEAFF,TGTGCCAGCAGTGTGGGGCTGAACACTGAAGCTTTCTTT,NA,TRBJ1-1,NA,TRBV2
CASGLDGVNTEAFF,TGTGCCAGCGGACTGGACGGGGTGAACACTGAAGCTTTCTTT,NA,TRBJ1-1,NA,TRBV2
CASTRRTGGFGEQFF,TGTGCCAGCACACGGAGGACAGGGGGGTTTGGCGAGCAGTTCTTC,TRBD1,TRBJ2-1,NA,TRBV2
CASSLGLNYGYTF,TGTGCCAGCAGCTTGGGACTAAACTATGGCTACACCTTC,NA,TRBJ1-2,NA,TRBV11-2
CASSEYKQGRNQPQHF,TGTGCCAGCAGTGAATATAAACAGGGCCGCAATCAGCCCCAGCATTTT,NA,TRBJ1-5,NA,TRBV6-1
CASSLARTQNTEAFF,TGTGCCAGCAGCTTAGCCCGGACACAGAACACTGAAGCTTTCTTT,NA,TRBJ1-1,NA,TRBV11-2
CAIHSSGHGEQFF,TGTGCCATCCACTCTAGCGGCCACGGAGAGCAGTTCTTC,TRBD2,TRBJ2-1,NA,TRBV10-3
CASSPGSLAYNEQFF,TGTGCCAGCTCACCAGGTTCCCTAGCCTACAATGAGCAGTTCTTC,NA,TRBJ2-1,NA,TRBV18
CASSQDETGGDYEQYF,TGTGCCAGCAGCCAAGATGAAACGGGGGGTGACTACGAGCAGTACTTC,TRBD2,TRBJ2-7,NA,TRBV4-2
CATTGTGALRTEAFF,TGTGCCACAACCGGGACAGGGGCTTTAAGGACTGAAGCTTTCTTT,TRBD1,TRBJ1-1,NA,TRBV7-8